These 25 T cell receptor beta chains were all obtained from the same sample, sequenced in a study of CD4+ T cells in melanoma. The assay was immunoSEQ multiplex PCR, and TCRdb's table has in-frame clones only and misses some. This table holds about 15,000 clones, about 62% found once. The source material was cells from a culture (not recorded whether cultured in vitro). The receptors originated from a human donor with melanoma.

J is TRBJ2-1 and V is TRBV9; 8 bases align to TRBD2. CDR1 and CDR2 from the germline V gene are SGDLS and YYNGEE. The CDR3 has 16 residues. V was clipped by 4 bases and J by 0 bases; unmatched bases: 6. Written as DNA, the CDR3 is TGTGCCAGCAGCCTTAGCGGGGTAAGCTCCTACAATGAGCAGTTCTTC. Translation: CASSLSGVSSYNEQFF. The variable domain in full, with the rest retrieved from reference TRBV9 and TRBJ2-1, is DSGVTQTPKHLITATGQRVTLRCSPRSGDLSVYWYQQSLDQGLQFLIQYYNGEERAKGNILERFSAQQFPDLHSELNLSSLELGDSALYFCASSLSGVSSYNEQFFGPGTRLTVL.

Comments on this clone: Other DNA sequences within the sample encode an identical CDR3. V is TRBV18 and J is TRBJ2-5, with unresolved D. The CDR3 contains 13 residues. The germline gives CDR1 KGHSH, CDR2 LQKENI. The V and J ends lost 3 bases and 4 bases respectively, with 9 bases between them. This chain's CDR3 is CASSPGTLETQYF. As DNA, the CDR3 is TGTGCCAGCTCACCTGGCACCCTAGAGACCCAGTACTTC.

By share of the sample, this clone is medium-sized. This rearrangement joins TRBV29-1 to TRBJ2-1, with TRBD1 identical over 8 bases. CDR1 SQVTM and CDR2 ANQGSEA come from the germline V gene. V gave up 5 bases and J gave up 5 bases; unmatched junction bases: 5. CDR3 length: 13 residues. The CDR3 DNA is TGCAGCGTTCTCAGGGGGCCGAACAATGAGCAGTTCTTC. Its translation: CSVLRGPNNEQFF.

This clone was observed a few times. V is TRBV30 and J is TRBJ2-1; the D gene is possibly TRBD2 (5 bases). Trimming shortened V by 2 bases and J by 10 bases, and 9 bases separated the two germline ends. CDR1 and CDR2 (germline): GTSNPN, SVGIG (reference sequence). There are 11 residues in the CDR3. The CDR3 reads CAWSLSGEQFF. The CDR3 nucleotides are TGTGCCTGGAGTCTCTCGGGGGAGCAGTTCTTC.

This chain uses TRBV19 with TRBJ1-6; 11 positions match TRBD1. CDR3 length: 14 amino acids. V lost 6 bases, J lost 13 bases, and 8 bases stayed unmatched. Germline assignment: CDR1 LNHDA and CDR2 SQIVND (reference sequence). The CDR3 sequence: CASSPGTGGTPLHF. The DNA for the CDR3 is TGTGCCAGTAGCCCAGGGACAGGGGGTACTCCCCTCCACTTT.

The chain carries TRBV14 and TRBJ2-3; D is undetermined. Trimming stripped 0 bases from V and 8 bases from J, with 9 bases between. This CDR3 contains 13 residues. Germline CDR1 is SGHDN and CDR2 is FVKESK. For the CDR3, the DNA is TGTGCCAGCAGCCAAGATGCGTTTGGTACGCAGTATTTT. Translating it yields CASSQDAFGTQYF.

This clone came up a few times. CDR3 DNA: TGTGCCAGCTCATCGACACCGAACACTGAAGCTTTCTTT. Translating gives CASSSTPNTEAFF. V usage is TRBV18 and J usage is TRBJ1-1; D is uncertain. V was clipped by 5 bases and J by 1 base, with 8 bases between them. Germline loops: CDR1 KGHSH, CDR2 LQKENI. The CDR3 contains 13 residues.

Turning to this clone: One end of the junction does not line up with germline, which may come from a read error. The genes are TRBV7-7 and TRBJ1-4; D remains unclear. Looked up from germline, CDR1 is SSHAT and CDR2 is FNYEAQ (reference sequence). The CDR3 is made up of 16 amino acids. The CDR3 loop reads CASSLIPGSTNEKLFF. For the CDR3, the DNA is TGTGCTAGCAGCTTAATTCCGGGTTCCACTAATGAAAAACTGTTTTTT.

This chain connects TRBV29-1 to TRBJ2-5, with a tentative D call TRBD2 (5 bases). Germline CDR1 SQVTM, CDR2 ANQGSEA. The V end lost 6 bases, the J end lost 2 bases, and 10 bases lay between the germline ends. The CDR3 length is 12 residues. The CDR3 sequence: CSVLSGQETQYF. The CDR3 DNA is TGCAGCGTGTTGAGCGGACAAGAGACCCAGTACTTC.

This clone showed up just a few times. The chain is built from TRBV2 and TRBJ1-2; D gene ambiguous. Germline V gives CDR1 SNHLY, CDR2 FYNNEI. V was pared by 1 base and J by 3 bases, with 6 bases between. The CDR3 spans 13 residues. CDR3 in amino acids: CASSEVDYYGYTF. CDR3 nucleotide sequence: TGTGCCAGCAGTGAAGTGGATTACTATGGCTACACCTTC.

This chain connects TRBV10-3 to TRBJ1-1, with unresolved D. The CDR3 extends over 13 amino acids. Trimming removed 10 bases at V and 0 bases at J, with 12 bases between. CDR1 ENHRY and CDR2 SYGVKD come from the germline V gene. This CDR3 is CASRTDMNTEAFF. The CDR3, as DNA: TGTGCCAGCCGAACAGACATGAACACTGAAGCTTTCTTT.

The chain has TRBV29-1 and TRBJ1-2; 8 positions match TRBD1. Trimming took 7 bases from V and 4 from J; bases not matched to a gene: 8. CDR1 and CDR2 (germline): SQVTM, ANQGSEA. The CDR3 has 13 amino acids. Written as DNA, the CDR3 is TGCAGCGCCGGACAGGGTCTCGGCTATGGCTACACCTTC. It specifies CSAGQGLGYGYTF.

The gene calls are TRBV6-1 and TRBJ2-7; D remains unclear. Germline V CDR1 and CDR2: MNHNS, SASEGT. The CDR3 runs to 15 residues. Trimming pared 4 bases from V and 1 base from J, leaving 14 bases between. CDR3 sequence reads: CASSAFPMESYEQYF. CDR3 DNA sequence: TGTGCCAGCAGTGCCTTCCCAATGGAGTCCTACGAGCAGTACTTC.

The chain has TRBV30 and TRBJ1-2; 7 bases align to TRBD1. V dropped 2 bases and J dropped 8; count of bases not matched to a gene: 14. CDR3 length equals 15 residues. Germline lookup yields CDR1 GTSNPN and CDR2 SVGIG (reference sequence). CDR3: CAWSSPDRVLRGYTF. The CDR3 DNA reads TGTGCCTGGAGTTCCCCCGACAGGGTCCTGCGGGGCTACACCTTC.

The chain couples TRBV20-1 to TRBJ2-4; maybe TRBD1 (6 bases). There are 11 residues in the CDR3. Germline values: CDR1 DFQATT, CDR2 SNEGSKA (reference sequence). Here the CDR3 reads CSADSKNIQYF. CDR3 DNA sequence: TGCAGCGCGGACAGCAAAAACATTCAGTACTTC.

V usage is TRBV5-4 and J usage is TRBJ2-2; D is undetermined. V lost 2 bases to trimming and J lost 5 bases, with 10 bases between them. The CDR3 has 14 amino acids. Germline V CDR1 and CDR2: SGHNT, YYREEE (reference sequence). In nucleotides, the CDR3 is TGTGCCAGCAGCTTATTCCTAGAGACCGGGGAGCTGTTTTTT. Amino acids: CASSLFLETGELFF.

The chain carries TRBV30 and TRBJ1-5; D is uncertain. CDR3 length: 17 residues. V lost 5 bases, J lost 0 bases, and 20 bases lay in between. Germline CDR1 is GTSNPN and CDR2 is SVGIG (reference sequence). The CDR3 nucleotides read TGTGCCTGGGGAGACTCCGTCTCCAAAGGTAGCAATCAGCCCCAGCATTTT. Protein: CAWGDSVSKGSNQPQHF.

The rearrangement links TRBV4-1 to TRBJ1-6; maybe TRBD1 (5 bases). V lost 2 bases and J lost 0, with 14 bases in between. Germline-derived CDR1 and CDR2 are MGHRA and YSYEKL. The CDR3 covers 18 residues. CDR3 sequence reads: CASSQKDTASSYNSPLHF. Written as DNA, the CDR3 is TGCGCCAGCAGCCAAAAGGACACGGCAAGCTCCTATAATTCACCCCTCCACTTT.

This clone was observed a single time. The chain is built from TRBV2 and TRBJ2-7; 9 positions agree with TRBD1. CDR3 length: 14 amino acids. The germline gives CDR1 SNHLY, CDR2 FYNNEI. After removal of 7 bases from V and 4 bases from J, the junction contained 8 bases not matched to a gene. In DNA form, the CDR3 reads TGTGCCAGCACGTCGGGACAGGGTACTTACGAGCAGTACTTC. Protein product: CASTSGQGTYEQYF.

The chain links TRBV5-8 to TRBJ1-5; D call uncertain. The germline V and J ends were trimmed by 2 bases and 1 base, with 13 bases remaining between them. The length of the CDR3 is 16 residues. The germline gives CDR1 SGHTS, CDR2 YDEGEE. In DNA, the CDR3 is TGTGCCAGCAGCTTACTCTGGGGAGGAAGCAATCAGCCCCAGCATTTT. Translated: CASSLLWGGSNQPQHF.

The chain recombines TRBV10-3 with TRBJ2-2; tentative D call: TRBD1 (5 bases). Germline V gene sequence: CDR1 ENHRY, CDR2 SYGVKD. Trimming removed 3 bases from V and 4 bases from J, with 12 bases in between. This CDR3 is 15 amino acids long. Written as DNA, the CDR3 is TGTGCCATCAGTGACCGTGGGGCGGCCACCGGGGAGCTGTTTTTT. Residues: CAISDRGAATGELFF.

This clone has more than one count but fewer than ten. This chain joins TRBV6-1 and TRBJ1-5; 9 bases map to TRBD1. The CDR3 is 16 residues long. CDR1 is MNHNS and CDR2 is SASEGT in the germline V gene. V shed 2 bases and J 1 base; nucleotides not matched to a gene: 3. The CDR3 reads CASSEKGQGSNQPQHF. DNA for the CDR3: TGTGCCAGCAGTGAAAAAGGACAGGGGAGCAATCAGCCCCAGCATTTT.

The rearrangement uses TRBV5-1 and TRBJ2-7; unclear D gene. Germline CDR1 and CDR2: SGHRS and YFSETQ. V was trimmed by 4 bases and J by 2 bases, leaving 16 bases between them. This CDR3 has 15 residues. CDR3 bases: TGCGCCAGCAGCCCTGAATTGGGGATGACCTACGAGCAGTACTTC. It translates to CASSPELGMTYEQYF.

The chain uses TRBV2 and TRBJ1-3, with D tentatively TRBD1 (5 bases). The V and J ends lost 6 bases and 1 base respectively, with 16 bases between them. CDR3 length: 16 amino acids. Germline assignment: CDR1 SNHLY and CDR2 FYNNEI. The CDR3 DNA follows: TGTGCCAGCAGCTTTAGGGGTCCCCTATCTGGAAACACCATATATTTT. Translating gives CASSFRGPLSGNTIYF.

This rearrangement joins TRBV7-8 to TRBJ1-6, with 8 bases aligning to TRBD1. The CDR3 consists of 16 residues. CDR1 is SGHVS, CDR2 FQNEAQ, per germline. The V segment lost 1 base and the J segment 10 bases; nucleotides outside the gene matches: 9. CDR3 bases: TGTGCCAGCAGCTTAGGGAGGGGGGACAGGAGGTCACCCCTCCACTTT. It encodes CASSLGRGDRRSPLHF.